Listed below are T cell receptor beta chains from one sample, sequenced in a study of the immune and genomic landscape of osteosarcoma. The table came from immunoSEQ multiplex PCR; TCRdb's copy has only in-frame clones and leaves some out. The sample comprises more than 10,000 clones, 60% to 85% of which are singletons, and around 18% rests with the top ten. Material for sequencing was osteosarcoma tumor tissue from the lung. The receptors come from a human donor with osteosarcoma. Both conserved end residues are part of each CDR3. D genes are given only for firm matches. Clone size appears in some rows only: once, few, many, or a class for an expanded clone.

TGTGCCTGGAGTGGAGACCCCCGCACCGGGGAGCTGTTTTTT	CAWSGDPRTGELFF	TRBV30	NA	NA	TRBJ2-2
TGTGCCAGCAGCTTGAGGGCGGCGGTTGGCCGGGAGACCCAGTACTTC	CASSLRAAVGRETQYF	TRBV11-1	NA	few	TRBJ2-5
TGTGCCAGCAGCTCAGACAGAGGTTTGACACCCCTCCACTTT	CASSSDRGLTPLHF	TRBV7-9	NA	NA	TRBJ1-6
TGTGCCAGCAGCGAGGCTAACTATGGCTACACCTTC	CASSEANYGYTF	TRBV9	NA	few	TRBJ1-2
TGTGCCAGCAGCCAACTAGGGACACATCAAGAGACCCAGTACTTC	CASSQLGTHQETQYF	TRBV7-9	NA	NA	TRBJ2-5
TGCGCCAGCAGCTTGGTCCCCGGGGAGCTGTTTTTT	CASSLVPGELFF	TRBV5-1	NA	few	TRBJ2-2
TGTGCCAGCAGTTTGGGGACAGGGCTCTTTATGAACACTGAAGCTTTCTTT	CASSLGTGLFMNTEAFF	TRBV27	TRBD1	NA	TRBJ1-1
TGTGCCACCAGCAGAGGGGAGGGAAACATTCAGTACTTC	CATSRGEGNIQYF	TRBV15	TRBD2	NA	TRBJ2-4
TGTGCCAGTAGATCAGTGGCGGCTGGAAACACCATATATTTT	CASRSVAAGNTIYF	TRBV19	NA	NA	TRBJ1-3
TGTGCCAGCAGCCCGGGGTTTTCGAGGCACTACGAGCAGTACTTC	CASSPGFSRHYEQYF	TRBV7-2	NA	NA	TRBJ2-7
TGTGCCATCGGGTCGGCGGCAGACTCCTACAATGAGCAGTTCTTC	CAIGSAADSYNEQFF	TRBV15	NA	NA	TRBJ2-1
TGCGCCAGCAGCCAAGGTCCGGACAGATCTACCTACGAGCAGTACTTC	CASSQGPDRSTYEQYF	TRBV4-1	NA	NA	TRBJ2-7
TGTGCCAGCAGTGGGAACAGGGCGGACACCGGGGAGCTGTTTTTT	CASSGNRADTGELFF	TRBV2	NA	NA	TRBJ2-2
TGTGCCAGCAGTGACCGGGGCCAATCACCCCTCCACTTT	CASSDRGQSPLHF	TRBV25-1	NA	few	TRBJ1-6
TGTGCCAGCAGCTTAGCTGGGGGACCCTCGCAATCTGGAAACACCATATATTTT	CASSLAGGPSQSGNTIYF	TRBV7-8	NA	NA	TRBJ1-3